The entry below gives a single T cell receptor beta chain sequence along with its context. The record originates from a study of cytotoxic CD8 clonotypes in ibrutinib-treated CLL. Overall study context: Researchers reported ten to eleven relapsed/refractory and some 14 treatment-naive patients, 17 of them IGHV unmutated. Among responders, roughly 24 were partial and 2 complete; after median approximately 62 months, approximately 15 stayed remitted and some twelve progressed.

Per germline, CDR1 MDHEN and CDR2 SYDVKM. The CDR3 runs 13 residues. Trimming removed 5 bases from V and 3 bases from J, with 11 bases in between. The repertoire was sequenced with immunoSEQ multiplex PCR; TCRdb's copy has only in-frame clones and lacks some. This sample has about 150,000 clones; approximately 81% occur once, and the top ten carry roughly 13%. This specimen was PBMCs, taken after 12 months of ibrutinib treatment. The chain employs TRBV28 and TRBJ2-7; possible D gene TRBD1, 7 bases. This TCR was sampled from a human donor with chronic lymphocytic leukemia. DNA for the CDR3: TGTGCCAGCAGTCAGGGGGAGGTCTACGAGCAGTACTTC. Amino acids: CASSQGEVYEQYF. Together with reference TRBV28 and TRBJ2-7, the CDR3 gives the full variable domain: DVKVTQSSRYLVKRTGEKVFLECVQDMDHENMFWYRQDPGLGLRLIYFSYDVKMKEKGDIPEGYSVSREKKERFSLILESASTNQTSMYLCASSQGEVYEQYFGPGTRLTVT.